This TCR beta chain was recovered during a study of blood T cell repertoires in COVID-19. Study information: Samples taken during acute and convalescent COVID-19 were collected in the United States, Italy and Spain. PBMCs, B-cell-depleted T cells, or T cells were the source of the cDNA or gDNA that made up the material.

This CDR3 has 14 residues. Trimming left V 3 bases short and J 6 bases short, with 15 bases between. Germline V lookup: CDR1 SGHRS, CDR2 YFSETQ. Under the authors' procedure: Quantification of nucleated cells was approximated via reference gene primer amplification. Sequenced by immunoSEQ multiplex PCR; TCRdb stores in-frame clones only, minus some. V and J calls and clone size follow that table, whereas D and trimming were derived from the DNA. The sample has some 67,000 clones; 87% are singletons. The genes are TRBV5-1 and TRBJ1-2; D is perhaps TRBD1 (6 bases). The sequenced material came from peripheral blood. This clonotype was obtained from a man between 50 and 59 years old with active COVID-19. The CDR3, as DNA: TGCGCCAGCAGCTCCGGACAGACCGTCGATGGCTACACCTTC. Translating gives CASSSGQTVDGYTF.